The rows below give T cell receptor beta chains drawn from one sample of a study of identical twins. TCRdb reanalysed the 5' RACE reads using MiXCR and keeps one entry per CDR3 protein. The sample includes 400,000 to 550,000 distinct CDR3 sequences, 14% seen only once; the top ten take approximately 0.9%. The same data also contributed to another study, on yellow fever vaccine responses in identical twins.

Sample: CD4+ T cells sorted from blood. All receptors come from a woman between 18 and 29 years old in good health. Both conserved end residues are part of each CDR3. The D gene is left open where the match is weak. For some rows the clone size is stated as once, few or many, or as a class when expanded; others skip it.

D: -; V: TRBV5-1; size: few; J: TRBJ2-2; CDR3: CASSLIGDNTGELFF; DNA: TGCGCCAGCAGCTTGATTGGAGATAACACCGGGGAGCTGTTTTTT
D: -; V: TRBV4-2; size: -; J: TRBJ2-7; CDR3: CASSLELVAYEQYF; DNA: TGTGCCAGCAGCCTAGAACTAGTCGCCTACGAGCAGTACTTC
D: -; V: TRBV5-1; size: many; J: TRBJ1-1; CDR3: CASSARRGSTEAFF; DNA: TGCGCCAGCAGCGCCCGCAGGGGTAGCACTGAAGCTTTCTTT
D: -; V: TRBV12-3/TRBV12-4; size: many; J: TRBJ1-2; CDR3: CASSEDRIHGYTF; DNA: TGTGCCAGCAGTGAGGACAGAATTCATGGCTACACCTTC
D: -; V: TRBV9; size: few; J: TRBJ2-1; CDR3: CASSVGVAPSYNEQFF; DNA: TGTGCCAGCAGCGTAGGTGTAGCGCCCTCCTACAATGAGCAGTTCTTC
D: -; V: TRBV9; size: few; J: TRBJ2-2; CDR3: CASSALWNQVGPQGNTGELFF; DNA: TGTGCCAGCAGCGCCCTATGGAATCAGGTGGGACCTCAGGGGAACACCGGGGAGCTGTTTTTT
D: -; V: TRBV5-1; size: few; J: TRBJ2-3; CDR3: CASSYGLDTQYF; DNA: TGCGCCAGCAGCTACGGGCTCGATACGCAGTATTTT
D: -; V: TRBV12-3/TRBV12-4; size: few; J: TRBJ2-7; CDR3: CASTTGLLARNEQYF; DNA: TGTGCCAGCACCACAGGCCTTTTGGCTCGAAACGAGCAGTACTTC
D: -; V: TRBV29-1; size: -; J: TRBJ2-1; CDR3: CSVEVGAGGRNEQFF; DNA: TGCAGCGTTGAAGTGGGGGCAGGGGGGCGCAATGAGCAGTTCTTC
D: TRBD2; V: TRBV5-1; size: many; J: TRBJ2-3; CDR3: CASGRGDDPTDTQYF; DNA: TGCGCCAGCGGACGGGGGGACGACCCCACAGATACGCAGTATTTT
D: -; V: TRBV29-1; size: few; J: TRBJ2-1; CDR3: CSVAPNNEQFF; DNA: TGCAGCGTCGCTCCAAACAATGAGCAGTTCTTC
D: TRBD2; V: TRBV29-1; size: many; J: TRBJ2-1; CDR3: CSVVRPLSGRAPYNEQFF; DNA: TGCAGCGTTGTTAGGCCCCTTAGCGGGAGGGCTCCTTACAATGAGCAGTTCTTC
D: -; V: TRBV29-1; size: -; J: TRBJ2-1; CDR3: CSVEGGGLSSYNEQFF; DNA: TGCAGCGTTGAAGGTGGCGGTCTCAGCTCCTACAATGAGCAGTTCTTC
D: -; V: TRBV20-1; size: few; J: TRBJ2-1; CDR3: CSARDVITYNEQFF; DNA: TGCAGTGCTAGAGATGTAATTACCTACAATGAGCAGTTCTTC
D: -; V: TRBV20-1; size: -; J: TRBJ1-5; CDR3: CSARVNRYSNQPQHF; DNA: TGCAGTGCTAGAGTTAACAGGTATAGCAATCAGCCCCAGCATTTT
D: TRBD2; V: TRBV6-5; size: few; J: TRBJ2-7; CDR3: CASSYGTSGYEQYF; DNA: TGTGCCAGCAGTTACGGGACTAGCGGCTACGAGCAGTACTTC
D: -; V: TRBV28; size: -; J: TRBJ2-7; CDR3: CASSLSSGITYEQYF; DNA: TGTGCCAGCAGTTTATCGAGCGGAATCACCTACGAGCAGTACTTC
D: -; V: TRBV15; size: -; J: TRBJ2-7; CDR3: CATSRGSGGAYEQYF; DNA: TGTGCCACCAGCAGAGGCTCCGGGGGCGCTTACGAGCAGTACTTC
D: -; V: TRBV9; size: -; J: TRBJ2-2; CDR3: CASSGGRSNTGELFF; DNA: TGTGCCAGCAGCGGAGGACGATCAAACACCGGGGAGCTGTTTTTT
D: TRBD2; V: TRBV27; size: -; J: TRBJ2-1; CDR3: CASSLSLLAGGKGYNEQFF; DNA: TGTGCCAGCAGTTTATCTCTACTAGCGGGAGGCAAGGGGTACAATGAGCAGTTCTTC
D: TRBD2; V: TRBV12-3/TRBV12-4; size: many; J: TRBJ2-1; CDR3: CASSSGTIYNEQFF; DNA: TGTGCCAGCAGCTCCGGGACTATTTACAATGAGCAGTTCTTC
D: -; V: TRBV5-1; size: -; J: TRBJ2-3; CDR3: CASSLDSPLVDTQYF; DNA: TGCGCCAGCAGCTTGGACTCCCCCCTTGTGGATACGCAGTATTTT